The 14 T cell receptor beta chains given below trace back to one sample, sequenced in a study of long-term antiretroviral therapy in people with HIV. immunoSEQ v3.0 was run at survey level. Profiling relied on immunoSEQ multiplex PCR, and the TCRdb table lists in-frame clones only, not all of them. This table holds tens of thousands of clones, about four fifths found once. Sequences were derived from unsorted PBMCs, sampled 0.4 years before starting antiretroviral therapy. The receptor source for this set is a man aged 18 to 35 with HIV.

In its sample, this clone was seen a few times. This chain links TRBV18 with TRBJ1-2; D gene uncertain. Trimming cost V 0 bases and J 2 bases, with 7 bases left between them. CDR3 length: 14 amino acids. The germline gives CDR1 KGHSH, CDR2 LQKENI. CDR3 region: CASSPPGSNYGYTF. Written as DNA, the CDR3 is TGTGCCAGCTCACCACCGGGGAGCAACTATGGCTACACCTTC.

V is TRBV18 and J is TRBJ1-1; 9 bases are shared with TRBD1. Germline V gives CDR1 KGHSH, CDR2 LQKENI. The V and J ends lost 6 bases and 2 bases, in that order; junction bases with no gene match: 4. This CDR3 region has 14 residues. The CDR3 protein is CASSGTGRNTEAFF. The CDR3 nucleotides are TGTGCCAGCTCCGGGACAGGGAGAAACACTGAAGCTTTCTTT.

The rearrangement links TRBV2 to TRBJ2-2; D may be TRBD1 (6 bases). Trimming shortened V by 4 bases and J by 5 bases, and 14 bases separated the two germline ends. Germline assignment: CDR1 SNHLY and CDR2 FYNNEI. This CDR3 comprises 15 residues. CDR3 in DNA: TGTGCCAGCAGTGGGGACACGTCTGGGACCGGGGAGCTGTTTTTT. This codes for CASSGDTSGTGELFF.

This clone was recorded only once. This sequence joins TRBV29-1 and TRBJ2-5, with D perhaps matching TRBD2 (6 bases). The V and J ends lost 3 bases and 1 base respectively, with 12 bases between them. CDR1 and CDR2 from the germline V gene are SQVTM and ANQGSEA. This CDR3 contains 14 residues. CDR3 residues: CSVDLGRGQETQYF. In nucleotides, the CDR3 is TGCAGCGTTGATCTTGGGCGGGGCCAAGAGACCCAGTACTTC.

Only one count was recorded for this clone. CDR3 sequence (DNA): TGTGCCAGCTCACCACGGCGGGGGGGCACAGATACGCAGTATTTT. The encoded protein is CASSPRRGGTDTQYF. The rearrangement uses TRBV18 and TRBJ2-3; 8 bases are a match to TRBD2. The germline gives CDR1 KGHSH, CDR2 LQKENI. Trimming cost V 1 base and J 1 base; bases outside gene matches: 1. The CDR3 is made up of 15 amino acids.

V gene TRBV7-2 combines with J gene TRBJ1-1; D gene uncertain. Between the trimmed V and J ends, which lost 0 bases and 5 bases, there was a span of 10 bases. CDR1 and CDR2 from the germline V gene are SGHTA and FQGNSA. The CDR3 is 14 amino acids. In DNA, the CDR3 is TGTGCCAGCAGCTTAGCGATCGGGCGAACTGAAGCTTTCTTT. It translates to CASSLAIGRTEAFF. Drawing the rest from reference TRBV7-2 and TRBJ1-1, the complete variable domain is GAGVSQSPSNKVTEKGKDVELRCDPISGHTALYWYRQSLGQGLEFLIYFQGNSAPDKSGLPSDRFSAERTGGSVSTLTIQRTQQEDSAVYLCASSLAIGRTEAFFGQGTRLTVV.

The chain couples TRBV4-1 to TRBJ2-7; a possible D gene is TRBD1 (5 bases). Trimming removed 2 bases at V and 5 bases at J, with 13 bases between. The CDR3 loop spans 14 amino acids. Per the germline V gene, CDR1 is MGHRA and CDR2 is YSYEKL. The CDR3 reads CASSQLGVRDEQYF. As DNA, the CDR3 is TGCGCCAGCAGCCAATTAGGGGTTAGGGACGAGCAGTACTTC.

The rearrangement links TRBV19 to TRBJ1-2, with D hard to call. CDR3 length: 17 residues. The germline CDR1 and CDR2 sequences are LNHDA and SQIVND (reference sequence). V shed 3 bases and J shed 0 bases, with 17 bases lying between them. The CDR3 loop is CASSIGWHRASNYGYTF. The CDR3 nucleotides read TGTGCCAGTAGTATCGGCTGGCATCGGGCATCTAACTATGGCTACACCTTC.

The chain carries TRBV7-9 and TRBJ1-2, with D possibly being TRBD1 (6 bases). The CDR3 covers 14 residues. Germline CDR1 is SEHNR and CDR2 is FQNEAQ (reference sequence). V lost 1 base to trimming and J lost 4 bases, with 10 bases between them. In DNA form, the CDR3 reads TGTGCCAGCAGCTTAGGGCAGGGGTCCTATGGCTACACCTTC. It is translated as CASSLGQGSYGYTF.

V and J are TRBV2 and TRBJ2-4; perhaps D is TRBD1 or TRBD2 (5 bases each). Germline CDR1 SNHLY, CDR2 FYNNEI. Trimming stripped 9 bases from V and 3 bases from J, with 12 bases between. The CDR3 length is 13 residues. CDR3 nucleotide sequence: TGTGCCAGTGTGGGACGAGGCAAAAACATTCAGTACTTC. Protein sequence: CASVGRGKNIQYF.

V gene TRBV5-4 combines with J gene TRBJ2-1; TRBD2 aligns across 11 bases. V lost 8 bases, J lost 4 bases, and 5 bases stayed unmatched. The CDR3 totals 14 residues. Germline CDR1 SGHNT, CDR2 YYREEE (reference sequence). As DNA, the CDR3 is TGTGCCAGATCTAGCGGGGGGACATACAATGAGCAGTTCTTC. As protein: CARSSGGTYNEQFF.

Note on this clone: Other DNA sequences in the same sample also yield this CDR3. V and J are TRBV27 and TRBJ2-7; possibly TRBD1 or TRBD2 for D (6 bases each). V was shortened by 3 bases and J by 0 bases, with 12 bases between the two germline ends. Germline-derived CDR1 and CDR2 are MNHEY and SMNVEV (reference sequence). The CDR3 spans 15 residues. The CDR3: CASSLVGGSSYEQYF. The CDR3 nucleotides read TGTGCCAGCAGTTTGGTAGGGGGGAGCTCCTACGAGCAGTACTTC.

Here the CDR3 reads CASIRRDRGPNTGELFF. CDR3 nucleotides: TGTGCCAGTATCCGCCGGGACAGGGGACCGAACACCGGGGAGCTGTTTTTT. V usage is TRBV19 and J usage is TRBJ2-2, with 10 bases fitting TRBD1. This CDR3 spans 17 amino acids. The trim removed 7 bases at V and 0 bases at J, leaving 8 bases unmatched. CDR1 is LNHDA and CDR2 is SQIVND in the germline V gene (reference sequence).

The chain couples TRBV7-9 to TRBJ1-1; TRBD1 matches 9 bases. In germline, CDR1 is SEHNR, CDR2 FQNEAQ (reference sequence). The CDR3 is 15 residues long. Unmatched junction bases numbered 4, after V lost 4 bases and J lost 1 base. This chain's CDR3 is CASSSRTGENTEAFF. The CDR3 nucleotides read TGTGCCAGCAGCTCAAGGACAGGGGAGAACACTGAAGCTTTCTTT.